This T cell receptor (beta chain) was captured in a study of CD8+ T cells in alopecia areata. Study overall: Severity in treated patients was scored by percentage of scalp area affected.

Study-wide points: Whereas mice showed it more clearly, TCR sharing across patients was murkier, possibly because of HLA.

Reverse transcribed after extraction, RNA yielded cDNA as the sequencing template. The assay was immunoSEQ multiplex PCR, and TCRdb's table has in-frame clones only and misses some. The sample has around 190,000 clones; over 55% are singletons. Documented treatment: oral pan-JAK inhibitor, 5-10 mg twice daily. Note on this clone: Its antigen remains unidentified.

This CDR3 is built from 12 residues. Trimming left V 6 bases short and J 0 bases short, with 6 bases between. Germline V gives CDR1 MNHEY, CDR2 SVGAGI. The J gene is TRBJ2-7, the V gene TRBV6-5; D is unclear. The sequence was obtained from a human donor with alopecia areata. Sequenced here: CD4+ T cells sorted from blood, sampled at week 24, from a patient treated with tofacitinib. CDR3 nucleotide sequence: TGTGCCAGCAGGGCTTCCTCCTACGAGCAGTACTTC. Residues: CASRASSYEQYF.